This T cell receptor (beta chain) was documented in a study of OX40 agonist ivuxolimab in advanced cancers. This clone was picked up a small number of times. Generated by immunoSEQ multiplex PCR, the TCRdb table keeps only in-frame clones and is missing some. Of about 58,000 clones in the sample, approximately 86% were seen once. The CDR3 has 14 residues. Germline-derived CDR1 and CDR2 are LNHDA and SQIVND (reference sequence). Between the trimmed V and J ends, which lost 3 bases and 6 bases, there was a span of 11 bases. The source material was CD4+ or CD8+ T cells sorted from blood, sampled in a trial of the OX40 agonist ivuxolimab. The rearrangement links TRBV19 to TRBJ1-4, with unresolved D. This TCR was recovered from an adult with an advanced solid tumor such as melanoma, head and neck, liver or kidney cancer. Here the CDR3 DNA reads TGTGCCAGTAGTATTCCCGTTAGGGATGAAAAACTGTTTTTT. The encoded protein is CASSIPVRDEKLFF.